This T cell receptor beta chain came from a study of human T cells and chemical hapten exposure. One entry per CDR3 protein, called by TCRdb with MiXCR from the RACE reads. The data hold around 380,000 distinct CDR3 sequences, with roughly 4.8% observed a single time. This sample's time point: patch test 1, 2 weeks after DPC sensitization. The treatment was: therapeutic diphenylcyclopropenone sensitization with weekly scalp DPC. V lost 1 base, J lost 5 bases, and 10 bases lay in between. CDR1 is SGHTA and CDR2 is FQGNSA in the germline V gene. This CDR3 is built from 14 residues. This clonotype was recorded many times.

The specimen comprised whole blood, sampled in connection with sensitization to the hapten diphenylcyclopropenone (DPC). The chain links TRBV7-2 to TRBJ2-3, with D uncertain. This clonotype was obtained from a woman aged 50 to 60 with alopecia areata. Some clones in this sample may be carry-over from other donors' samples. CDR3 DNA sequence: TGTGCCAGCAGCTTAGTGTATCGAGGAGATACGCAGTATTTT. It codes for CASSLVYRGDTQYF.